Listed below are T cell receptor beta chains from one sample, sequenced in a study of blood T cells in healthy people across ages. TCRdb reanalysed the 5' RACE reads using MiXCR and keeps one entry per CDR3 protein. This table has around 690,000 distinct CDR3 sequences, 58% appearing once. The specimen was blood. The receptors were sampled from a man aged 55-75 years in good health. Both conserved end residues are part of each CDR3. A D gene is named only where the DNA matches it firmly. Clone size is given for some rows only: seen once, a few or many times, or a class if the clone is expanded.

cdr3_aa: CASSQPPRGPVSYEQYF
cdr3_nt: TGCGCCAGCAGCCAACCCCCCCGGGGCCCGGTGTCCTACGAGCAGTACTTC
v_call: TRBV4-1
d_call: NA
clone_size: NA
j_call: TRBJ2-7

cdr3_aa: CASSRPGQGLPGYNEQFF
cdr3_nt: TGTGCCAGCAGCCGCCCGGGACAGGGGCTCCCGGGCTACAATGAGCAGTTCTTC
v_call: TRBV3-1
d_call: TRBD1
clone_size: NA
j_call: TRBJ2-1

cdr3_aa: CSARPLTSLAFNEQFF
cdr3_nt: TGCAGTGCTAGACCATTAACTAGCCTGGCTTTCAATGAGCAGTTCTTC
v_call: TRBV20-1
d_call: NA
clone_size: NA
j_call: TRBJ2-1

cdr3_aa: CASRRTSGGEQFF
cdr3_nt: TGTGCCAGCAGACGTACTAGCGGGGGTGAGCAGTTCTTC
v_call: TRBV12-3/TRBV12-4
d_call: TRBD2
clone_size: NA
j_call: TRBJ2-1

cdr3_aa: CASRPPEGRDYNEQFF
cdr3_nt: TGTGCCAGCAGACCTCCTGAAGGCAGGGATTACAATGAGCAGTTCTTC
v_call: TRBV27
d_call: NA
clone_size: NA
j_call: TRBJ2-1

cdr3_aa: CASSLELAGGEQYF
cdr3_nt: TGCGCCAGCAGCTTGGAGCTAGCGGGGGGCGAGCAGTACTTC
v_call: TRBV5-1
d_call: TRBD2
clone_size: few
j_call: TRBJ2-7

cdr3_aa: CASSFDGGVADTQYF
cdr3_nt: TGTGCCAGCAGCTTCGACGGGGGGGTGGCAGATACGCAGTATTTT
v_call: TRBV7-9
d_call: TRBD2
clone_size: few
j_call: TRBJ2-3

cdr3_aa: CASSKGQGGAGELFF
cdr3_nt: TGTGCCAGCAGTAAGGGACAGGGGGGTGCCGGGGAGCTGTTTTTT
v_call: TRBV27
d_call: TRBD1
clone_size: NA
j_call: TRBJ2-2

cdr3_aa: CASSYHPSGERYF
cdr3_nt: TGTGCCAGCAGTTATCATCCAAGCGGGGAGAGGTATTTT
v_call: TRBV6-5
d_call: TRBD2
clone_size: NA
j_call: TRBJ2-3

cdr3_aa: CASSVDSPRTDTQYF
cdr3_nt: TGCGCCAGCAGCGTAGACAGTCCCCGCACAGATACGCAGTATTTT
v_call: TRBV5-1
d_call: NA
clone_size: few
j_call: TRBJ2-3

cdr3_aa: CASSKLAGIVNEQFF
cdr3_nt: TGTGCCAGCAGTAAACTAGCGGGGATTGTCAATGAGCAGTTCTTC
v_call: TRBV2
d_call: TRBD2
clone_size: NA
j_call: TRBJ2-1

cdr3_aa: CSASRMYSNPPQHF
cdr3_nt: TGCAGTGCTAGTCGGATGTATAGCAATCCGCCCCAGCATTTT
v_call: TRBV20-1
d_call: NA
clone_size: NA
j_call: TRBJ1-5

cdr3_aa: CASSYRTSSNEQFF
cdr3_nt: TGTGCCAGCAGCTACCGGACAAGCTCGAATGAGCAGTTCTTC
v_call: TRBV3-1
d_call: NA
clone_size: once
j_call: TRBJ2-1